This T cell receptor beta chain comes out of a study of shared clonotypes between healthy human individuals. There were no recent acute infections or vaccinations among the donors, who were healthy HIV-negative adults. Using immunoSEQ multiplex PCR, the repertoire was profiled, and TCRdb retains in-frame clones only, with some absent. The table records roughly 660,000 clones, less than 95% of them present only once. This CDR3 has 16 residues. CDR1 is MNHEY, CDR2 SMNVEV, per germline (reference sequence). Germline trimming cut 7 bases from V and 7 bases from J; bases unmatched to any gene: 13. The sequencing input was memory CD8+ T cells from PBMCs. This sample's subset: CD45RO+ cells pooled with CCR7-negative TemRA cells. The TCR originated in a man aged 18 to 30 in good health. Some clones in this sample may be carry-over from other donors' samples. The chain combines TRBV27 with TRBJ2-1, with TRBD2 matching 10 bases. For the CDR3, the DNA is TGTGCCAGCAAAACTAAGACTAGCGGGTTGGGGAATGAGCAGTTCTTC. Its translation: CASKTKTSGLGNEQFF.